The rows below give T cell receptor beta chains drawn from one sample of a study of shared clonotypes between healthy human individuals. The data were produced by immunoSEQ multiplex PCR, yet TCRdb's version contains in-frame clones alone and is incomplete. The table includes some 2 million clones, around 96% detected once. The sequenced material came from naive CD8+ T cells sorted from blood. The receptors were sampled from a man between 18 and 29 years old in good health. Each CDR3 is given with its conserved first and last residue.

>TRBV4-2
CASSQAEKAEYTEAFF
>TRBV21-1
CASSKDPGHNSNQPQHF
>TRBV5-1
CASSSGQGTDTQYF
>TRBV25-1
CASSDLYEQYF
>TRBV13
CASSPRFTDTQYF
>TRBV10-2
CASSDTEAFF
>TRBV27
CASSGLAGGYEQYF
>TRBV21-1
CASRPRTGTLSEQYF
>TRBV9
CASSPGLIATEQETQYF
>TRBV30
CAWGTGTNLQETQYF
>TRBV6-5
CASSSLRRINEQFF
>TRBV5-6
CASCHRTSLYEQYF
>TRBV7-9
CASSSVGAGLGYGYTF
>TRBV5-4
CASSFGGGPGAFF
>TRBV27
CASSFPGQAAFF
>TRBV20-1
CSARSGGDPYF
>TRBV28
CASSSGQAHYGYTF
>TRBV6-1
CASRVKGYYPGELFF
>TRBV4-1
CASSQPDSSITPQHF
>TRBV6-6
CASSYSGTKETQYF
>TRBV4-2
CASSPGGNTEAFF
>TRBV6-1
CASSETGISGNTIYF
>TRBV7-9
CASSVGTSPYEQYF
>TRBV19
CASSMYAYSNQPQHF
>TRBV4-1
CASSQEKDWGTDTQYF
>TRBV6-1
CASSVIVSSYNSPLHF
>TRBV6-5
CASSYNDPGQGYEQYF
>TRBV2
CASSDDINSSTDTQYF
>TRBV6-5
CASSYFSGSDYGYTF
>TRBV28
CASSLSGTGSYEQYF
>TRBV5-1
CASSLEISGNTEAFF
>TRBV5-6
CASSNSGAVYEQYF
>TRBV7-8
CASSPWGGATYNEQFF
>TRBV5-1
CASSLAESWGYTEAFF
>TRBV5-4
CASSLSGTPPYEQYF
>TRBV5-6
CASSLGSRPYEQYF
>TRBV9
CASSSPPGGNPYEQYF
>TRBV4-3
CASSPYPGFEQYF
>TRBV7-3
CASSSLGSTDTQYF
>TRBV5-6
CASSAGSGELFF
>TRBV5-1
CASSEFGLTDTQYF
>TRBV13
CASSSNRGTNEKLFF
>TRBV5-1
CASSWPRGEVQETQYF
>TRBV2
CATPLFLYGYTF
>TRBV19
CASSAAWEGPRSYEQYF
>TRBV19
CASSIDGENEKLFF
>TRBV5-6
CASSPQGTDTDTQYF
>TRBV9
CASSVGGGDVYEQYF
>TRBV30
CAWSEFAYEQYF
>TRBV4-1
CASSPEPGVSGNTIYF
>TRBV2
CASSIRSLNTGELFF
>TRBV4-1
CASSQVELIGTEAFF
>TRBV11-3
CASSPRTSGSTDTQYF
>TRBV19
CASSSGQGAEAFF